What follows are 6 T cell receptor beta chains derived from one specimen sequenced in a study of early T cells in non-severe SARS-CoV-2 infection. MiXCR, applied by TCRdb to the 5' RACE reads, yields one record per CDR3 protein. The sample has tens of thousands of distinct CDR3 sequences, 9.5% to 15% seen once. Material: whole blood. The receptors were sampled from an adult who was a healthcare worker with PCR-confirmed SARS-CoV-2 infection or an uninfected control (not recorded which).

This clonotype has more than one count but fewer than ten. The CDR3 bases are TGTGCCAGCAGCCAGAACCGGGACGTCCGTGATACGCAGTATTTT. Amino acids: CASSQNRDVRDTQYF. The genes are TRBV4-2 and TRBJ2-3; possibly TRBD1 or TRBD2 for D (5 bases each). The germline gives CDR1 LGHNA, CDR2 YNFKEQ. The CDR3 is 15 residues long. V lost 3 bases and J 6 bases, leaving 16 bases between the germline ends.

In this sample, this clonotype turned up many times. The CDR3 is CASSFGASYEQYF. The CDR3 DNA sequence: TGTGCCAGCAGTTTCGGGGCTAGCTACGAGCAGTACTTC. V usage is TRBV12-3 or TRBV12-4 and J usage is TRBJ2-7; possibly TRBD1 or TRBD2 for D (5 bases each). This CDR3 region has 13 residues. V lost 3 bases, J lost 3 bases, and 9 bases lay in between.

This sequence joins TRBV29-1 and TRBJ1-3; D uncertain. V shed 6 bases and J shed 0 bases, with 12 bases lying between them. Germline lookup yields CDR1 SQVTM and CDR2 ANQGSEA. The CDR3 consists of 14 residues. The CDR3 bases are TGCAGCGTGGAATCAGTTCGCTCTGGAAACACCATATATTTT. Translation gives CSVESVRSGNTIYF.

V is TRBV3-1 and J is TRBJ2-3, with TRBD2 matching 10 bases. Looked up from germline, CDR1 is LGHDT and CDR2 is YNNKEL (reference sequence). The length of the CDR3 is 17 residues. Trimming took 5 bases from V and 3 from J; bases not matched to a gene: 11. Here the CDR3 DNA reads TGTGCCAGCAGCACACCCCGGACTAGCGGTAATACAGATACGCAGTATTTT. Amino acids: CASSTPRTSGNTDTQYF.

This clonotype was detected many times. The rearrangement uses TRBV28 and TRBJ2-7, with TRBD2 identical over 12 bases. The ends lost 5 bases at V and 7 bases at J; junction bases unmatched: 33. Looked up from germline, CDR1 is MDHEN and CDR2 is SYDVKM. CDR3 length equals 23 residues. For the CDR3, the DNA is TGTGCCAGCAGTCTCTTCTCAGTGAAGAGGCGCAATGGATCTCTAGCGGGAGGGGGAGAGCAGTACTTC. It is translated as CASSLFSVKRRNGSLAGGGEQYF.

This clonotype was recorded at least ten times. The V call is TRBV7-2, the J call TRBJ2-3, with D possibly being TRBD1 or TRBD2 (5 bases each). The CDR3 is 15 amino acids. The germline V gene has CDR1 SGHTA and CDR2 FQGNSA. V lost 2 bases and J lost 1, with 10 bases in between. DNA for the CDR3: TGTGCCAGCAGCTTATCCGGGGCTGGCACAGATACGCAGTATTTT. Residues: CASSLSGAGTDTQYF.